At least ten counts were recorded for the clone carrying this TCR beta chain. TCRdb analysed the 5' RACE reads with MiXCR anew, one entry per CDR3 protein. The top ten hold roughly 9% of the sample, which has some 37,000 distinct CDR3 sequences, around 5% seen once. Germline CDR1 SGHVS, CDR2 FNYEAQ. V was trimmed by 1 base and J by 1 base, leaving 10 bases between them. The length of the CDR3 is 16 residues. This entry comes from a study of neurological immune-mediated disorders. The sample was CD4+ T cells from blood. The chain joins TRBV7-6 to TRBJ2-2; D not certain. The source of this sequence is a man aged 18 to 29 in good health. The CDR3 spells CASSLVAQRNTGELFF. The CDR3 region has the DNA TGTGCCAGCAGCTTAGTGGCCCAGAGGAACACCGGGGAGCTGTTTTTT. The complete variable domain, with remaining parts taken from reference TRBV7-6 and TRBJ2-2, reads GAGVSQSPRYKVTKRGQDVALRCDPISGHVSLYWYRQALGQGPEFLTYFNYEAQQDKSGLPNDRFSAERPEGSISTLTIQRTEQRDSAMYRCASSLVAQRNTGELFFGEGSRLTVL.